These 14 T cell receptor beta chains were all obtained from the same sample, sequenced in a study of blood T cell repertoires in COVID-19. Libraries were prepared by immunoSEQ multiplex PCR; TCRdb keeps only in-frame clonotypes and omits some of them. This sample yields approximately 360,000 clones, of which around 91% are seen a single time; 6% to 7.5% belongs to the top ten. Material: peripheral blood. All receptors derive from a man between 18 and 35 years old with active or convalescent COVID-19.

V is TRBV6-2 or TRBV6-3 and J is TRBJ1-2; 8 bases agree with TRBD1. V gave up 4 bases and J gave up 4 bases; unmatched junction bases: 2. This CDR3 has 13 residues. CDR1 MNHEY and CDR2 SVGEGT come from the germline V gene. As DNA, the CDR3 is TGTGCCAGCAGTTGGACAGGGAGCTATGGCTACACCTTC. It is translated as CASSWTGSYGYTF.

V usage is TRBV7-8 and J usage is TRBJ2-1; unclear D gene. V lost 3 bases and J lost 6, with 9 bases in between. CDR1 SGHVS and CDR2 FQNEAQ come from the germline V gene. There are 13 residues in the CDR3. Here the CDR3 DNA reads TGTGCCAGCAGCTTCTCGGCAGGCAATGAGCAGTTCTTC. It specifies CASSFSAGNEQFF.

DNA for the CDR3: TGTGCCAGCAGCCCCAGTCCGAACACTGAAGCTTTCTTT. This codes for CASSPSPNTEAFF. The rearrangement links TRBV9 to TRBJ1-1; D is ambiguous. Germline values: CDR1 SGDLS, CDR2 YYNGEE. This CDR3 region has 13 residues. V was pared by 4 bases and J by 1 base, with 8 bases between.

The chain couples TRBV27 to TRBJ2-7, with TRBD1 matching 9 bases. The germline V gene encodes CDR1 MNHEY and CDR2 SMNVEV (reference sequence). Trimming cost V 2 bases and J 4 bases; bases outside gene matches: 3. This CDR3 has 14 amino acids. CDR3 sequence: CASSLKDRGYEQYF. The CDR3 nucleotides are TGTGCCAGCAGTTTAAAGGACAGGGGATACGAGCAGTACTTC.

The chain combines TRBV7-2 with TRBJ2-1; 8 bases agree with TRBD2. The CDR3 sequence is 16 residues long. Germline V gives CDR1 SGHTA, CDR2 FQGNSA. Unmatched junction bases numbered 4, after V lost 3 bases and J lost 0 bases. CDR3 nucleotides: TGTGCCAGCAGCTTTTTCGGGACTAGCTCCTACAATGAGCAGTTCTTC. Its protein is CASSFFGTSSYNEQFF.

This chain uses TRBV18 with TRBJ1-5, with unresolved D. Germline lookup yields CDR1 KGHSH and CDR2 LQKENI. The CDR3 is 13 amino acids. The V end lost 6 bases, the J end lost 9 bases, and 15 bases lay between the germline ends. CDR3 region: CASSDGREGPQHF. The CDR3 nucleotides read TGTGCCAGCTCTGACGGACGAGAGGGGCCCCAGCATTTT.

The chain recombines TRBV15 with TRBJ2-7; D remains unclear. The CDR3 is 13 amino acids. V dropped 2 bases and J dropped 6 bases, with 11 bases sitting between them. Looked up from germline, CDR1 is LNHNV and CDR2 is YYDKDF (reference sequence). The CDR3 protein is CATSRWPIAEQYF. The DNA of the CDR3 is TGTGCCACCAGCAGATGGCCCATTGCCGAGCAGTACTTC.

The CDR3 region has the DNA TGTGCCAGCTCATCCGGTTCAGGCCAGATTGGAAACACCATATATTTT. It translates to CASSSGSGQIGNTIYF. This chain joins TRBV18 and TRBJ1-3; D not resolved. Trimming removed 5 bases from V and 3 bases from J, with 17 bases in between. This CDR3 has 16 amino acids. The germline V gene has CDR1 KGHSH and CDR2 LQKENI. The variable domain in full, completed from reference TRBV18 and TRBJ1-3, reads NAGVMQNPRHLVRRRGQEARLRCSPMKGHSHVYWYRQLPEEGLKFMVYLQKENIIDESGMPKERFSAEFPKEGPSILRIQQVVRGDSAAYFCASSSGSGQIGNTIYFGEGSWLTVV.

The chain combines TRBV3-1 (or the pseudogene TRBV3-2) with TRBJ1-2, with a possible D match to TRBD1 (5 bases). V lost 0 bases and J lost 5, with 19 bases in between. The CDR3 runs 17 residues. Germline V CDR1 and CDR2: LGHDT, YNNKEL (reference sequence). CDR3 coding DNA: TGTGCCAGCAGCCAAGATGGGGCGGGAGGGGTTCCATATGGCTACACCTTC. Residues: CASSQDGAGGVPYGYTF.

The genes are TRBV6-6 and TRBJ2-2; 8 nucleotides match TRBD1. The germline V gene encodes CDR1 MNHNY and CDR2 SVGAGI (reference sequence). The CDR3 covers 16 residues. V shed 4 bases, J shed 1 base, and the junction held 5 bases outside the gene matches. The CDR3 coding sequence is TGTGCCAGCAGTTCTGGACAGGGTTTGAACACCGGGGAGCTGTTTTTT. Residues: CASSSGQGLNTGELFF.

The chain carries TRBV20-1 and TRBJ2-5, with 15 positions matching TRBD2. Germline V gene lookup returns CDR1 DFQATT and CDR2 SNEGSKA (reference sequence). J lost 5 bases, V lost 3 bases, and 7 bases had no gene match. The CDR3 covers 16 residues. In DNA, the CDR3 is TGCAGTGCTAGTGGACTAGCGGGGGGGCTTATGGAGACCCAGTACTTC. This sequence encodes CSASGLAGGLMETQYF.

This clone has a single count. This chain uses TRBV12-3 or TRBV12-4 with TRBJ1-5; D not certain. Between the trimmed V and J ends, which lost 6 bases and 7 bases, there was a span of 10 bases. The CDR3 loop spans 12 amino acids. CDR3 sequence (DNA): TGTGCCAGCAGCCCCAATCGGCAGCCCCAGCATTTT. This sequence encodes CASSPNRQPQHF.

V is TRBV24-1 and J is TRBJ2-1, with 7 bases aligning to TRBD1. V shed 4 bases, J shed 2 bases, and the junction held 7 bases outside the gene matches. The CDR3 extends over 16 amino acids. The germline V gene encodes CDR1 KGHDR and CDR2 SFDVKD. CDR3 sequence (DNA): TGTGCCACCAGTGACGCTGGACAGGAGCCCTACAATGAGCAGTTCTTC. It codes for CATSDAGQEPYNEQFF.

The chain couples TRBV6-2 or TRBV6-3 to TRBJ2-3; 7 positions match TRBD1. V trimming: 2 bases; J trimming: 6 bases; junction bases outside the gene matches: 5. This CDR3 comprises 14 residues. Germline V gene lookup returns CDR1 MNHEY and CDR2 SVGEGT. The CDR3 reads CASSYRGPGDTQYF. The CDR3 DNA follows: TGTGCCAGCAGTTACAGGGGGCCGGGGGATACGCAGTATTTT.